The clone carrying this T cell receptor beta chain has just a few counts. The data belong to a study of blood T cells in healthy people across ages. The second PCR ran about 6 to 12 cycles with a sample-barcoded 5' primer and J-beta primers. TCRdb analysed the 5' RACE reads with MiXCR anew, one entry per CDR3 protein. The sample shows 650,000 to 1,000,000 distinct CDR3 sequences, roughly 35% of them seen only once. This CDR3 is 14 amino acids long. The ends were cut back, 5 bases at V and 4 bases at J, with 15 bases in the middle. Source material: blood. The rearrangement joins TRBV12-3 or TRBV12-4 to TRBJ2-7; perhaps TRBD2 as D (5 bases). The source of this sequence is a man between 18 and 29 years old in good health. The CDR3 region has the DNA TGTGCCAGCAGTCCCCGAGGTCTAGCTTACGAGCAGTACTTC. This translates into CASSPRGLAYEQYF.